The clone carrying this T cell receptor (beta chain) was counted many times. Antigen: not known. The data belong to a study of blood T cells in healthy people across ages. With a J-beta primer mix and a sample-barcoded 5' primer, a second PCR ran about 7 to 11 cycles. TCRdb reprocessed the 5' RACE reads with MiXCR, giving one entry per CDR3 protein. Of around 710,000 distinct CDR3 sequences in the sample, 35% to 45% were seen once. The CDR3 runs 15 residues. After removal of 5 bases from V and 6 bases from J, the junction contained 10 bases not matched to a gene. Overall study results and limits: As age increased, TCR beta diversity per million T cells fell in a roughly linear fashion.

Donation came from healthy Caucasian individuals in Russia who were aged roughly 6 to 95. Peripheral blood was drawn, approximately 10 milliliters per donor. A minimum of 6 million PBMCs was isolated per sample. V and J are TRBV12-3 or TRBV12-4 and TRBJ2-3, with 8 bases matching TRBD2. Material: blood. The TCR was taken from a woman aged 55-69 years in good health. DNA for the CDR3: TGTGCCAGCAGTGGGCCGGGACTAGTATTTGATACGCAGTATTTT. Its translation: CASSGPGLVFDTQYF.